This passage covers 8 T cell receptor beta chains from one sample sequenced in a study of T cell repertoires in cytomegalovirus infection. In TCRdb, the reads were re-called with MiXCR into one record per CDR3 protein. Of around 290,000 distinct CDR3 sequences in the sample, 25% were seen once. Sample: PBMCs. These receptors all stem from a human donor in good health (CMV status not recorded). Some clones in this sample may be carry-over from other donors' samples.

This sequence joins TRBV6-5 and TRBJ2-5; 7 bases map to TRBD2. Looked up from germline, CDR1 is MNHEY and CDR2 is SVGAGI. Trimming took 5 bases from V and 0 from J; bases not matched to a gene: 3. The CDR3 is 14 amino acids. The CDR3, as DNA: TGTGCCAGCAGTCCCGGACTAGACCAAGAGACCCAGTACTTC. Translated, it gives CASSPGLDQETQYF.

This clonotype was counted many times. The chain uses TRBV7-9 and TRBJ2-4; the D is unclear. Looked up from germline, CDR1 is SEHNR and CDR2 is FQNEAQ (reference sequence). The CDR3 is 13 residues long. The V end lost 7 bases, the J end lost 0 bases, and 7 bases lay between the germline ends. DNA of the CDR3: TGTGCCAGCACCCCAAAAGCCAAAAACATTCAGTACTTC. As protein: CASTPKAKNIQYF.

This clonotype turned up a few times. The chain couples TRBV20-1 to TRBJ1-2; 8 bases match TRBD1. The V gene's germline CDR1 is DFQATT and CDR2 SNEGSKA (reference sequence). CDR3 size: 14 residues. Trimming took 0 bases from V and 6 from J; bases not matched to a gene: 6. The CDR3 loop is CSARDWTGFHGYTF. CDR3 nucleotides: TGCAGTGCTAGAGACTGGACAGGGTTTCATGGCTACACCTTC.

There are a few counts of this clonotype. The V call is TRBV20-1, the J call TRBJ2-2; 8 bases are shared with TRBD1. Germline CDR1 and CDR2: DFQATT and SNEGSKA (reference sequence). Unmatched junction bases numbered 13, after V lost 2 bases and J lost 2 bases. This CDR3 region has 18 residues. CDR3 nucleotide sequence: TGCAGTGCTAGAAGAGACAGGGGAGGTGGATTAAACACCGGGGAGCTGTTTTTT. Its translation is CSARRDRGGGLNTGELFF.

V is TRBV2 and J is TRBJ1-3, with TRBD1 as a possible D gene (6 bases). The CDR3 loop spans 14 amino acids. V was pared by 2 bases and J by 6 bases, with 11 bases between. CDR1 SNHLY and CDR2 FYNNEI come from the germline V gene. Here the CDR3 DNA reads TGTGCCAGCAGTGAAAATGGGGGCGCAAACACCATATATTTT. Translation gives CASSENGGANTIYF.

This clonotype was counted a few times. CDR3 residues: CASSQELAAGLNEQFF. The DNA for the CDR3 is TGCGCCAGCAGCCAAGAACTCGCGGCGGGGCTCAATGAGCAGTTCTTC. The V gene is TRBV4-1, the J gene TRBJ2-1; weak D call: TRBD2 (6 bases). V lost 0 bases and J lost 6, with 15 bases in between. Germline assignment: CDR1 MGHRA and CDR2 YSYEKL. The CDR3 is 16 amino acids.

This clonotype has more than one count but fewer than ten. The chain joins TRBV10-2 to TRBJ1-6; 10 nucleotides match TRBD1. V was clipped by 9 bases and J by 7 bases; unmatched bases: 6. There are 14 residues in the CDR3. Germline V gene data show CDR1 as WSHSY and CDR2 as SAAADI. The chain's CDR3 is CASQGTGENSPLHF. As DNA, the CDR3 is TGCGCCAGTCAAGGGACAGGGGAAAATTCACCCCTCCACTTT.

The V gene is TRBV2, the J gene TRBJ1-4; no clear D. V lost 3 bases to trimming and J lost 11 bases, with 7 bases between them. The CDR3 has 11 residues. Germline V gives CDR1 SNHLY, CDR2 FYNNEI. Written as DNA, the CDR3 is TGTGCCAGCAGTGAGAGCAGGAAACTGTTTTTT. It translates to CASSESRKLFF.